These 6 T cell receptor beta chains came from one sample sequenced in a study of blood T cell repertoires in COVID-19. Some clones are missing from TCRdb's copy, which holds only in-frame ones; the method was immunoSEQ multiplex PCR. The sample shows 90,000 or so clones, 80% to 90% of them seen only once. The sample taken for sequencing was peripheral blood. These receptor sequences come from a man aged 80 or over with active or convalescent COVID-19.

This chain's CDR3 is CASSHQGAGDEKLFF. CDR3 sequence (DNA): TGTGCCAGCAGCCACCAGGGGGCAGGGGATGAAAAACTGTTTTTT. V is TRBV6-5 and J is TRBJ1-4; TRBD1 matches 8 bases. Unmatched junction bases numbered 9, after V lost 6 bases and J lost 6 bases. The CDR3 has 15 residues. CDR1 and CDR2 from the germline V gene are MNHEY and SVGAGI.

The rearrangement uses TRBV18 and TRBJ1-1; D is uncertain. Germline-derived CDR1 and CDR2 are KGHSH and LQKENI. The CDR3 is made up of 13 amino acids. Trimming pared 4 bases from V and 1 base from J, leaving 7 bases between. CDR3 DNA sequence: TGTGCCAGCTCACAGGCGGCGAACACTGAAGCTTTCTTT. Protein: CASSQAANTEAFF.

The rearrangement links TRBV5-1 to TRBJ2-1; TRBD2 agrees at 9 bases. Germline V gene sequence: CDR1 SGHRS, CDR2 YFSETQ. V lost 3 bases to trimming and J lost 4 bases; unmatched junction nucleotides: 5. The CDR3 contains 15 residues. In DNA form, the CDR3 reads TGCGCCAGCAGCTCAGTTAGCGGGAGATACAATGAGCAGTTCTTC. Amino acid sequence: CASSSVSGRYNEQFF.

This clone was seen a few times. The chain combines TRBV18 with TRBJ1-3; the D gene is possibly TRBD1 (5 bases). The CDR3 has 13 amino acids. CDR1 is KGHSH and CDR2 is LQKENI in the germline V gene. V lost 4 bases to trimming and J lost 2 bases, with 6 bases between them. The CDR3 DNA reads as TGTGCCAGCTCACAGGGGACTGGAAACACCATATATTTT. Protein sequence: CASSQGTGNTIYF.

This clone is a singleton in its sample. The chain combines TRBV18 with TRBJ1-4; TRBD1 agrees at 11 bases. V was pared by 3 bases and J by 7 bases, with 4 bases of the junction left unmatched. Per the germline V gene, CDR1 is KGHSH and CDR2 is LQKENI. There are 15 residues in the CDR3. CDR3 nucleotides: TGTGCCAGCTCACCGGGACAGGGGGAGACTGAAAAACTGTTTTTT. Protein sequence: CASSPGQGETEKLFF.

The chain joins TRBV2 to TRBJ2-1; 7 positions match TRBD2. Germline assignment: CDR1 SNHLY and CDR2 FYNNEI. The CDR3 runs 14 residues. The J segment lost 4 bases and the V segment lost 3 bases, leaving 3 bases of the junction unmatched. The CDR3, as DNA: TGTGCCAGCAGTGAGCTAGCGGCATACAATGAGCAGTTCTTC. This codes for CASSELAAYNEQFF.